The entry that follows covers one TCR beta chain sequence. Antigen: not known. The entry originates in a study of T cell responses to AZD1222 COVID-19 vaccine. V dropped 8 bases and J dropped 4; count of bases not matched to a gene: 5. This CDR3 is 13 amino acids long. Germline assignment: CDR1 MNHNY and CDR2 SVGAGI (reference sequence). Whole-study findings and limits: Baseline seropositivity occurred in only a handful of AZD1222 recipients. Females made up more of the donors, who were largely white British, and clonal diversity may have come out too low.

The data were produced by immunoSEQ multiplex PCR, yet TCRdb's version contains in-frame clones alone and is incomplete. Of roughly 100,000 clones listed, 75% to 95% are singletons. The sequence was collected from an adult in good health. The specimen was peripheral blood, collected on day 0 of AZD1222 vaccination. The chain uses TRBV6-6 and TRBJ1-5; 7 bases align to TRBD1. The CDR3 here is CASGGTANQPQHF. Here the CDR3 DNA reads TGTGCCAGCGGCGGGACAGCAAATCAGCCCCAGCATTTT.